This T cell receptor (beta chain) emerged from a study of blood T cell repertoires in COVID-19. CDR1 and CDR2 from the germline V gene are SGHVS and FQNEAQ. Trimming cost V 1 base and J 7 bases; bases outside gene matches: 4. The CDR3 loop spans 13 amino acids. Original methodology: Nucleated cell counts were estimated from reference gene primer amplification. Profiled with immunoSEQ multiplex PCR; TCRdb holds only in-frame clones, not every one. The V and J calls and clone size come from that table; D and trimming were worked out from the DNA. Among some 200,000 clones, approximately 84% were seen once, and the ten largest hold approximately 6.1%.

This chain joins TRBV7-8 and TRBJ2-7; TRBD2 aligns across 7 bases. Sequenced sample: peripheral blood. The source of this sequence is an elderly man with acute or convalescent COVID-19. CDR3 protein: CASSLGAGVEQYF. The CDR3 nucleotides read TGTGCCAGCAGCTTAGGCGCGGGAGTTGAGCAGTACTTC.